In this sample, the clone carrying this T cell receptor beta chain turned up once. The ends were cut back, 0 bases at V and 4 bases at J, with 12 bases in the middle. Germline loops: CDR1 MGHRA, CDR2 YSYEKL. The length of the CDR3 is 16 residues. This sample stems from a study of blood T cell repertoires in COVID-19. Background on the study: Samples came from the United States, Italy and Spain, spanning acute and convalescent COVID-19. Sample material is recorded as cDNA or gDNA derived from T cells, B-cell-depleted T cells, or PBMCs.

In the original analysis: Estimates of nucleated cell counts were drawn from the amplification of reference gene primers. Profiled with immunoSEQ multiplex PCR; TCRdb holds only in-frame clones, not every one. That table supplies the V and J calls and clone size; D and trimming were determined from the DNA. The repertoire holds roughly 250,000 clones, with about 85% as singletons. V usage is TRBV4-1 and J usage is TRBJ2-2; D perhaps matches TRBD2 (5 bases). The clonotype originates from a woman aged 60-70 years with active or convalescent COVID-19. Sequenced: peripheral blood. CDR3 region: CASSQESGVSTGELFF. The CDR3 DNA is TGCGCCAGCAGCCAAGAGTCCGGGGTGAGCACCGGGGAGCTGTTTTTT.